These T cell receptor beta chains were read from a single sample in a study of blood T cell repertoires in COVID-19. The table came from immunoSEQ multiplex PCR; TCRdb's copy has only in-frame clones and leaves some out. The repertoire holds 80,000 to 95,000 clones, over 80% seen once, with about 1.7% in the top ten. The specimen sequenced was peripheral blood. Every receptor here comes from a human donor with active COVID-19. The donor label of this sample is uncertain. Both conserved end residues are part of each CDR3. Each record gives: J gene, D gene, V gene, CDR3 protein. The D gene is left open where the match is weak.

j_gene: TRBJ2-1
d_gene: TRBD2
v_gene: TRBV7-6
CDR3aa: CASSPTSGDYNEQFF

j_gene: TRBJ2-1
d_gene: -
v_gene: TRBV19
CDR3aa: CASSIWGGDYNEQFF

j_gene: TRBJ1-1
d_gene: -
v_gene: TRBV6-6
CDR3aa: CASRKQLMNTEAFF

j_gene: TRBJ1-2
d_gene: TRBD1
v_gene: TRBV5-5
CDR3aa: CASSPSLTGAYGYTF

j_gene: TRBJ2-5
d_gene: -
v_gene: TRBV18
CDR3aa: CASSPRREETQYF

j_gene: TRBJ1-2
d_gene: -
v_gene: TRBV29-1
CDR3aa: CSADLGGWYGYTF

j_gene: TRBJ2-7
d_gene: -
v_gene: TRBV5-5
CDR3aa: CASTAERGSYEQYF

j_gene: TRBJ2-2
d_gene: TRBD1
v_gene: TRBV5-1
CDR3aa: CASSLAARQGPFVGNTGELFF

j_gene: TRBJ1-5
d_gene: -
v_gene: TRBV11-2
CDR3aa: CASSLDSGPNQPQHF

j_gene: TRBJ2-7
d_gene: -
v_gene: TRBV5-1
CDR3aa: CASSLSGISSYEQYF

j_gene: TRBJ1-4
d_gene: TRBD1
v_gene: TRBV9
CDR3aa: CASSVGAGGQGNEKLFF

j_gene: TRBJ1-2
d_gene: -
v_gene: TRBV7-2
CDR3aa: CASSSPGAGDGYTF

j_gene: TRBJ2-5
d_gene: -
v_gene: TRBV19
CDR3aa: CASSIFSDQETQYF

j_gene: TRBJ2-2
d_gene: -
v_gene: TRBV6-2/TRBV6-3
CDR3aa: CASSYTNPGELFF

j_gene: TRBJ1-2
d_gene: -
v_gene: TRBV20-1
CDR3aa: CSARGGYGYTF

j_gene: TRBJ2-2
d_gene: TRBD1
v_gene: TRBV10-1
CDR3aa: CASSAGGQYSTKQTGELFF

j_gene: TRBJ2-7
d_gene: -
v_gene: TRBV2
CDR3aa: CASSEAKISAYEQYF

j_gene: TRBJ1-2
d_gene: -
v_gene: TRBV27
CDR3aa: CASSPPGSSYTF

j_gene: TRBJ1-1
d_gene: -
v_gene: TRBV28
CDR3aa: CATQVRTEAFF

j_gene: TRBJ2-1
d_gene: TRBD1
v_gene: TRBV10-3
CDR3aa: CAISQPGQGNNEQFF

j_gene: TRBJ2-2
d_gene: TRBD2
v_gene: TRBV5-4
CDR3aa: CASSSRGGGAGELFF

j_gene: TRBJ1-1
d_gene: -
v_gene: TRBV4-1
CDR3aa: CASSQLSGGWAFF

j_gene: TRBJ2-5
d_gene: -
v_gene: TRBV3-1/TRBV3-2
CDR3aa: CASSQDVGQGGTQYF